The 6 T cell receptor beta chains in this list originate from one sample, sequenced in a study of T cell responses to AZD1222 COVID-19 vaccine. TCRdb's table, derived via immunoSEQ multiplex PCR, lists solely in-frame clones and lacks some. Found here are some 190,000 clones, around 91% of them singletons; the top ten hold 6.9%. The sample in question was peripheral blood, obtained on day 0 of AZD1222 vaccination. The receptors were sampled from an adult in good health.

This chain links TRBV30 with TRBJ2-5; weak D call: TRBD1 (6 bases). Germline CDR1 is GTSNPN and CDR2 is SVGIG (reference sequence). The CDR3 runs to 15 residues. V lost 5 bases and J lost 2, with 18 bases in between. The CDR3 DNA reads TGTGCCTGGGGAACCGGGACAACCGTACAAGAGACCCAGTACTTC. Its translation: CAWGTGTTVQETQYF.

This rearrangement joins TRBV7-2 to TRBJ2-7; D might be TRBD1 (6 bases). Between the trimmed V and J ends, which lost 1 base and 5 bases, there was a span of 12 bases. Germline V gene sequence: CDR1 SGHTA, CDR2 FQGNSA. The CDR3 is made up of 14 amino acids. Here the CDR3 reads CASSLDRVGNEQYF. The CDR3 nucleotides read TGTGCCAGCAGCTTAGACAGGGTCGGCAACGAGCAGTACTTC.

This clone was recorded once. CDR3: CASSNGQGPNYGYTF. The CDR3 region has the DNA TGTGCCAGCAGCAACGGACAGGGGCCCAACTATGGCTACACCTTC. This sequence joins TRBV6-2 or TRBV6-3 and TRBJ1-2; TRBD1 matches at 9 bases. Germline CDR1 is MNHEY and CDR2 is SVGEGT. V gave up 6 bases and J gave up 2 bases; unmatched junction bases: 7. The CDR3 totals 15 residues.

This chain links TRBV27 with TRBJ1-6; unclear D gene. With 6 bases removed from V and 10 bases from J, the gap between germline ends came to 16 bases. The germline V gene has CDR1 MNHEY and CDR2 SMNVEV (reference sequence). The CDR3 covers 14 residues. The CDR3 sequence is CASSRTLDGSPLHF. The CDR3 region has the DNA TGTGCCAGCAGCCGCACTCTCGACGGCTCACCCCTCCACTTT.

V usage is TRBV10-3 and J usage is TRBJ1-2, with D possibly being TRBD1 (6 bases). Trimming took off 6 bases at V and 2 bases at J, with 7 bases between the two ends. Looked up from germline, CDR1 is ENHRY and CDR2 is SYGVKD. This CDR3 spans 12 amino acids. The CDR3 sequence: CAIRTGNYGYTF. CDR3 DNA sequence: TGTGCCATCAGAACAGGGAACTATGGCTACACCTTC.

The rearrangement joins TRBV5-4 to TRBJ1-2; D remains ambiguous. Germline-derived CDR1 and CDR2 are SGHNT and YYREEE (reference sequence). With 0 bases removed from V and 2 bases from J, the gap between germline ends came to 8 bases. The CDR3 is made up of 14 amino acids. CDR3: CASSLVAGNYGYTF. The CDR3 DNA follows: TGTGCCAGCAGCTTGGTGGCCGGGAACTATGGCTACACCTTC. Full variable domain (remainder filled in from reference TRBV5-4 and TRBJ1-2): ETGVTQSPTHLIKTRGQQVTLRCSSQSGHNTVSWYQQALGQGPQFIFQYYREEENGRGNFPPRFSGLQFPNYSSELNVNALELDDSALYLCASSLVAGNYGYTFGSGTRLTVV.